These 12 T cell receptor beta chains were sequenced from one sample in a study of shared clonotypes between healthy human individuals. Using immunoSEQ multiplex PCR, the repertoire was profiled, and TCRdb retains in-frame clones only, with some absent. The table has roughly 1,000,000 clones, approximately 80% seen once. The sample taken for sequencing was memory CD4+ T cells from PBMCs. Described subset: CD45RA-negative fraction. The receptors were sampled from a man younger than 30 in good health. Some clones in this sample may be carry-over from other donors' samples.

This clone was seen repeatedly, ten times or more. This chain joins TRBV2 and TRBJ1-5; possible D gene TRBD1, 5 bases. V was trimmed by 6 bases and J by 5 bases, leaving 11 bases between them. Germline lookup yields CDR1 SNHLY and CDR2 FYNNEI. The CDR3 sequence is 13 residues long. The CDR3 reads CASSRESDQPQHF. Here the CDR3 DNA reads TGTGCCAGCAGCAGGGAATCCGATCAGCCCCAGCATTTT.

A word on this clone: The sample contains more than one DNA sequence encoding this CDR3. This chain joins TRBV2 and TRBJ1-1; 10 bases match TRBD1. Trimming cost V 6 bases and J 3 bases; bases outside gene matches: 4. CDR3 length: 14 residues. Germline CDR1 and CDR2: SNHLY and FYNNEI. CDR3 region: CASSGQGVDTEAFF. Here the CDR3 DNA reads TGTGCCAGCAGCGGACAGGGGGTGGACACTGAAGCTTTCTTT.

The chain recombines TRBV6-1 with TRBJ2-1; TRBD2 agrees at 13 bases. Per germline, CDR1 MNHNS and CDR2 SASEGT. The V gene end was trimmed by 4 bases and the J gene end by 12 bases; junction bases not matched to a gene: 15. This CDR3 is built from 17 residues. CDR3 sequence (DNA): TGTGCCAGCAGTGTCAGGACTAGCGGGAGAGTACGTGGTAGGCAGTTCTTC. Protein sequence: CASSVRTSGRVRGRQFF.

This chain uses TRBV6-1 with TRBJ1-1, with D unclear. Trimming took off 3 bases at V and 2 bases at J, with 10 bases between the two ends. The CDR3 consists of 14 residues. In germline, CDR1 is MNHNS, CDR2 SASEGT. The CDR3 DNA reads TGTGCCAGCAGTGAGCACGACCTCAACACTGAAGCTTTCTTT. Amino acid sequence: CASSEHDLNTEAFF.

The rearrangement uses TRBV11-2 and TRBJ2-7, with D maybe TRBD2 (6 bases). Germline V CDR1 and CDR2: SGHAT, FQNNGV. CDR3 length equals 15 residues. Trimming removed 6 bases at V and 2 bases at J, with 17 bases between. For the CDR3, the DNA is TGTGCCAGCAGTTTTAGCGGAGGTCAACCCTACGAGCAGTACTTC. The encoded protein is CASSFSGGQPYEQYF.

V usage is TRBV20-1 and J usage is TRBJ2-5; D could derive from TRBD1 or TRBD2 (5 bases each). Trimming took 6 bases from V and 11 from J, leaving 16 bases between them. This CDR3 comprises 11 residues. CDR1 is DFQATT, CDR2 SNEGSKA, per germline (reference sequence). The CDR3 protein is CSAHLWGSQYF. CDR3 nucleotide sequence: TGCAGTGCCCACCTTTGGGGGAGTCAGTACTTC.

CDR3 residues: CASSLGLAGPTLGEVYEQFF. For the CDR3, the DNA is TGTGCCAGCAGCTTAGGACTAGCGGGACCTACGCTCGGAGAGGTATATGAGCAGTTCTTC. This chain links TRBV7-6 with TRBJ2-1, with 11 bases lining up with TRBD2. Looked up from germline, CDR1 is SGHVS and CDR2 is FNYEAQ. The CDR3 runs 20 residues. V was pared by 1 base and J by 8 bases, with 19 bases of the junction left unmatched.

J is TRBJ2-5 and V is TRBV7-6, with a weak D call TRBD2 (5 bases). The CDR3 has 15 amino acids. Deletions cut 1 base from V and 2 bases from J, with 11 bases between. Germline CDR1 and CDR2: SGHVS and FNYEAQ. The CDR3 DNA follows: TGTGCCAGCAGCTTAGAGAGGGCGAGGCAAGAGACCCAGTACTTC. Translation: CASSLERARQETQYF.

The chain joins TRBV18 to TRBJ1-1; 7 nucleotides match TRBD1. CDR1 and CDR2 (germline): KGHSH, LQKENI. V gave up 1 base and J gave up 0 bases; unmatched junction bases: 8. The CDR3 consists of 17 residues. CDR3 bases: TGTGCCAGCTCACCACTTACCACGGGACAGTTGAACACTGAAGCTTTCTTT. Amino acid sequence: CASSPLTTGQLNTEAFF.

The CDR3 region is CASLPGGRPYEQYF. CDR3 DNA sequence: TGTGCCAGCCTACCGGGCGGGAGACCTTACGAGCAGTACTTC. The chain couples TRBV27 to TRBJ2-7, with 7 bases that match TRBD2. After removal of 8 bases from V and 4 bases from J, the junction contained 11 bases not matched to a gene. CDR1 and CDR2 (germline): MNHEY, SMNVEV (reference sequence). The CDR3 is 14 residues long.

The J gene is TRBJ2-7, the V gene TRBV7-2; 9 positions match TRBD1. CDR3 length: 14 amino acids. J lost 2 bases, V lost 4 bases, and 3 bases had no gene match. Germline V gives CDR1 SGHTA, CDR2 FQGNSA. CDR3 residues: CASSWTGDTYEQYF. The DNA for the CDR3 is TGTGCCAGCAGCTGGACAGGGGACACCTACGAGCAGTACTTC.

V usage is TRBV27 and J usage is TRBJ2-1, with 14 bases identical to TRBD2. The trim removed 5 bases at V and 7 bases at J, leaving 7 bases unmatched. The CDR3 length is 16 residues. CDR1 MNHEY and CDR2 SMNVEV come from the germline V gene (reference sequence). CDR3 residues: CASSTRLAGGPNEQFF. The CDR3 nucleotides read TGTGCCAGCAGTACCCGACTAGCGGGAGGGCCAAATGAGCAGTTCTTC.